Listed below are T cell receptor beta chains from one sample, sequenced in a study of vaccination and CD4 T cells after COVID-19. One entry per CDR3 protein results from TCRdb running MiXCR on the PCR reads. The table lists thousands of distinct CDR3 sequences, under 45% of them singletons. These receptors lack a known antigen. The sequenced sample was CD4+ T cells from blood, cultured in vitro. The source is a human donor in good health. The CDR3 runs from the conserved cysteine through the conserved F or W. Each record gives: D gene, clone size, J gene, V gene, CDR3 protein, CDR3 DNA. A D gene is named only where the DNA matches it firmly. The size of a clone is reported for some rows only, either as once, few or many, or as a class for expanded clones.

TRBD2 . TRBJ2-1 TRBV7-9 CASSPLALAGGKQFF TGTGCCAGCAGCCCGCTGGCACTAGCGGGCGGAAAGCAGTTCTTC
TRBD2 . TRBJ2-1 TRBV27 CASSRGTSGGRSYNEQFF TGTGCCAGCAGTCGAGGGACTAGCGGGGGGCGGTCCTACAATGAGCAGTTCTTC
. . TRBJ1-1 TRBV6-2/TRBV6-3 CASSYLISSYTEAFF TGTGCCAGCAGTTACTTGATCTCCAGCTACACTGAAGCTTTCTTT
TRBD1 once TRBJ2-7 TRBV7-2 CASNRGPSSEQYF TGTGCCAGCAACAGGGGTCCATCTAGCGAGCAGTACTTC
TRBD1 . TRBJ2-7 TRBV27 CASSLSRQGVNYEQYF TGTGCCAGCAGTTTATCCAGACAGGGTGTAAACTACGAGCAGTACTTC
. . TRBJ1-6 TRBV9 CASSVAQLGNSPLHF TGTGCCAGCAGCGTAGCACAGTTAGGTAATTCACCCCTCCACTTT
. . TRBJ1-1 TRBV12-3/TRBV12-4 CASSLGGVGTEAFF TGTGCCAGCAGTTTAGGAGGGGTGGGGACTGAAGCTTTCTTT
. . TRBJ2-5 TRBV30 CAWSTRLSWTQYF TGTGCCTGGAGTACCCGACTATCCTGGACCCAGTACTTC
. few TRBJ1-1 TRBV7-3 CASSPYLNTEAFF TGTGCCAGCAGCCCCTACCTGAACACTGAAGCTTTCTTT
. few TRBJ2-2 TRBV25-1 CASIPRTGNTGELFF TGTGCCAGCATTCCGAGGACGGGGAACACCGGGGAGCTGTTTTTT
TRBD1 few TRBJ1-1 TRBV7-9 CASSSIPGQGAWVTEAFF TGTGCCAGCAGCTCCATACCGGGACAGGGGGCTTGGGTAACTGAAGCTTTCTTT
TRBD1 . TRBJ1-2 TRBV6-1 CASSDQGGPYGYTF TGTGCCAGCAGTGACCAGGGGGGTCCTTATGGCTACACCTTC
TRBD1 . TRBJ2-7 TRBV15 CATSRDDGQGARYEQYF TGTGCCACCAGCAGAGATGACGGACAGGGGGCGCGTTACGAGCAGTACTTC
TRBD1 medium-sized TRBJ1-5 TRBV5-5 CASSLDVGGPDQPQHF TGTGCCAGCAGCTTGGACGTAGGGGGCCCCGATCAGCCCCAGCATTTT